This T cell receptor (beta chain) was captured by sequencing in a study of blood T cell repertoires in COVID-19 (dated by TCRdb to between 2020 and 2021). At the level of the whole study: Collaborator samples came from the United States, Italy and Spain and covered acute and convalescent phases of COVID-19. The prospective study material was composed of cDNA or gDNA derived from T cells, B-cell-depleted T cells, or PBMCs. The dataset comprised deeply sampled blood TCRbeta repertoires from subjects exposed to, actively infected with, or recovered from COVID-19. The repertoires were released in a freely available public database intended as a resource for research on the immune response to SARS-CoV-2. The samples were drawn from the first 160 participants of the ongoing ImmuneRACE study and from 1,254 subjects provided by 6 global collaborators. Nearly every sample came with metadata listing a de-identified subject ID, COVID-19 status, age in years and sex. HLA class I and class II types, where available, came from metadata supplied by the sample provider rather than from assay-based typing.

A note on this clone: It has no known antigen specificity. No base qualities exist here, and no much larger clone lies one base off it.

Germline trimming: 3 bases from V, 2 bases from J; junction bases outside gene matches: 8. Counted from cysteine to phenylalanine, this CDR3 has 16 amino acids. The read is trimmed to its CDR3 DNA, 48 bases read in frame from base 1. From the germline V gene (reference sequence), CDR1 is GTSNPN and CDR2 is SVGIG. TCRbeta CDR3 regions were amplified from genomic DNA by means of the immunoSEQ Assay, a bias-controlled multiplex PCR. The study's processing was this. The number of nucleated cells in each sample was estimated from the amplification of reference gene primers within the assay. To quantify the absolute abundance of each unique TCRbeta CDR3 rearrangement, sequence reads were collapsed and filtered. For each sample, productive Simpson clonality was calculated as the square root of Simpson's diversity index across productive rearrangements. The immuneACCESS repertoire file appears here via TCRdb, limited to in-frame rearrangements. These files lack a portion of the clones; in checked studies, under half of the deficit traces to unresolved V genes, and the cause of the others is not known. The V and J calls and the clone size are those of that table, but D and trimming were determined from the DNA. The sample contains approximately 360,000 clones, roughly nine tenths of them found a single time. About 1.2% of the sample is held by the ten biggest clonotypes.

Each collaborating institution followed its own protocols to collect whole blood in K2EDTA tubes. For TCRbeta analysis, collaborator samples were shipped as frozen whole blood, as isolated PBMCs, or as DNA extracted from either sample type. Overall results and qualifications from the work: Clinical and demographic metadata were provided uncurated, with the amount varying by source and participant.

The chain employs TRBV30 and TRBJ2-1, with 9 middle bases fitting TRBD2. The sample taken for sequencing was peripheral blood. This receptor was obtained from a man aged 40-49 years with acute or convalescent COVID-19. The DNA sequence is TGTGCCTGGAGAGAACTAGCGGGCCACCCCTACAATGAGCAGTTCTTC. This gives the protein CAWRELAGHPYNEQFF.